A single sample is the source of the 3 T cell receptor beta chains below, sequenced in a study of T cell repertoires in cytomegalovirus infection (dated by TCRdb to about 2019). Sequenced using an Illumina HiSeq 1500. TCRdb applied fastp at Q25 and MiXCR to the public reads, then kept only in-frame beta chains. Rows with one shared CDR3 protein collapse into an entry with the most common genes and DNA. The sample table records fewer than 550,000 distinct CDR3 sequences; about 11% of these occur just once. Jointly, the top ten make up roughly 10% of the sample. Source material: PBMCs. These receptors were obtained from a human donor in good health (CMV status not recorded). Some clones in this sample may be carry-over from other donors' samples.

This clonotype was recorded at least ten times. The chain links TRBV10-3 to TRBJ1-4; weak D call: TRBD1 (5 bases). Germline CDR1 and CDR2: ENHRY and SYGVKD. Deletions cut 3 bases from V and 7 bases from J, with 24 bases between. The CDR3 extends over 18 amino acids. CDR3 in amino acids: CAISDRGGKQVVGEKLFF. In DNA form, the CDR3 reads TGTGCCATCAGTGACCGGGGGGGAAAACAGGTTGTCGGTGAAAAACTGTTTTTT.

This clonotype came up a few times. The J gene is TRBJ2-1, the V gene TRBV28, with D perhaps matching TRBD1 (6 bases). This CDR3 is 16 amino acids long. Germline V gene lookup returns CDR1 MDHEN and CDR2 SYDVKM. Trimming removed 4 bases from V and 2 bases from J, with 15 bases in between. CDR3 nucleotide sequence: TGTGCCAGCAGTTCTCATACCGGGACAACCTACAATGAGCAGTTCTTC. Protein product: CASSSHTGTTYNEQFF.

The CDR3 loop reads CSARDPWSYEQYF. The CDR3 region has the DNA TGCAGTGCTAGAGACCCGTGGTCCTACGAGCAGTACTTC. The chain has TRBV20-1 and TRBJ2-7, with unresolved D. This CDR3 is 13 amino acids long. Trimming stripped 0 bases from V and 1 base from J, with 7 bases between. Germline V CDR1 and CDR2: DFQATT, SNEGSKA (reference sequence).